This T cell receptor (beta chain) was sequenced for a study of T cells after yellow fever vaccination. TCRdb recomputed calls from the 5' RACE reads with MiXCR, one row per CDR3 protein. The sample contains some 150,000 distinct CDR3 sequences, roughly a tenth of which appear only once. Trimming left V 2 bases short and J 6 bases short, with 19 bases between. From germline, CDR1 is SEHNR and CDR2 FQNEAQ (reference sequence). The CDR3 length is 16 residues. Source: CD8+ T cells sorted from PBMCs, taken 45 days after the yellow fever booster vaccination. This clonotype was sampled from a man between 18 and 29 years old who received the YFV17D yellow fever vaccine. V gene TRBV7-9 combines with J gene TRBJ1-1; tentative D call: TRBD1 (5 bases). The CDR3 protein is CASSLSPMGGVPEAFF. The CDR3 DNA is TGTGCCAGCAGCTTAAGCCCCATGGGGGGGGTCCCTGAAGCTTTCTTT.